These T cell receptor beta chains were read from a single sample in a study of blood T cell repertoires in COVID-19. Here immunoSEQ multiplex PCR was the method, and the copy in TCRdb shows in-frame clones only, minus some. The repertoire holds about 230,000 clones, with 83% as singletons. The sample comprised peripheral blood. Receptors were obtained from a woman aged 45 to 65 with acute or convalescent COVID-19. CDR3s include the opening cysteine and the closing phenylalanine or tryptophan. The D gene is left open where the match is weak. Expanded clones are given a class, and other clones once, few, many or no size at all.

CDR3: CASSYSTPSGGVSKNIQYF; DNA: TGTGCCAGCAGTTACTCGACGCCTAGCGGGGGGGTATCTAAAAACATTCAGTACTTC; D: TRBD2; V: TRBV6-2/TRBV6-3; size: .; J: TRBJ2-4; length: 19
CDR3: CASSFLAGRDEQFF; DNA: TGTGCCAGCAGTTTCTTGGCGGGACGCGATGAGCAGTTCTTC; D: .; V: TRBV28; size: once; J: TRBJ2-1; length: 14
CDR3: CASSLNGGTVEQYF; DNA: TGTGCCAGCAGCCTCAACGGGGGGACGGTCGAGCAGTACTTC; D: TRBD2; V: TRBV9; size: .; J: TRBJ2-7; length: 14
CDR3: CASSLQQLRTEAFF; DNA: TGTGCCAGCAGCTTACAACAGCTGCGCACTGAAGCTTTCTTT; D: .; V: TRBV7-9; size: few; J: TRBJ1-1; length: 14
CDR3: CASRQGHPEAFF; DNA: TGTGCCAGTAGACAGGGTCACCCTGAAGCTTTCTTT; D: .; V: TRBV19; size: .; J: TRBJ1-1; length: 12
CDR3: CASRTGGNIEAFF; DNA: TGTGCCAGCAGGACAGGGGGCAACATTGAAGCTTTCTTT; D: TRBD1; V: TRBV12-3/TRBV12-4; size: .; J: TRBJ1-1; length: 13
CDR3: CASSYSSGSTNEKLFF; DNA: TGTGCCAGCAGTTACTCCTCAGGGTCAACTAATGAAAAACTGTTTTTT; D: .; V: TRBV6-6; size: .; J: TRBJ1-4; length: 16
CDR3: CASGRGSNEKLFF; DNA: TGTGCCAGCGGTCGGGGTAGTAATGAAAAACTGTTTTTT; D: .; V: TRBV13; size: .; J: TRBJ1-4; length: 13
CDR3: CASSRQFQETQYF; DNA: TGTGCCAGTAGCAGACAGTTCCAAGAGACCCAGTACTTC; D: .; V: TRBV19; size: .; J: TRBJ2-5; length: 13
CDR3: CASSVIPDSNSPLHF; DNA: TGTGCCAGCAGCGTAATCCCGGACAGTAATTCACCCCTCCACTTT; D: .; V: TRBV9; size: .; J: TRBJ1-6; length: 15
CDR3: CASSLEGLNEKLFF; DNA: TGTGCCAGCAGTTTGGAGGGGCTAAACGAAAAACTGTTTTTT; D: .; V: TRBV28; size: .; J: TRBJ1-4; length: 14
CDR3: CASSFGTGELFF; DNA: TGTGCCAGCAGCTTCGGGACCGGGGAGCTGTTTTTT; D: .; V: TRBV7-9; size: .; J: TRBJ2-2; length: 12
CDR3: CASSIPPGGNQPQHF; DNA: TGTGCCAGTAGTATCCCCCCGGGAGGCAATCAGCCCCAGCATTTT; D: .; V: TRBV19; size: .; J: TRBJ1-5; length: 15
CDR3: CASSWWGSETQYF; DNA: TGTGCCAGCAGTTGGTGGGGCTCCGAGACCCAGTACTTC; D: .; V: TRBV6-6; size: .; J: TRBJ2-5; length: 13
CDR3: CASSQALAGGDTQYF; DNA: TGTGCCAGCAGCCAAGCCTTAGCGGGGGGGGATACGCAGTATTTT; D: TRBD2; V: TRBV3-1/TRBV3-2; size: .; J: TRBJ2-3; length: 15
CDR3: CASSSPWGRGQDEQYF; DNA: TGTGCCAGCAGCTCACCTTGGGGCAGGGGTCAAGACGAGCAGTACTTC; D: .; V: TRBV5-4; size: .; J: TRBJ2-7; length: 16